This T cell receptor (beta chain) appears in the sequencing data of a study of OX40 agonist ivuxolimab in advanced cancers. Study-level background: The patients got ivuxolimab, which is an agonistic anti-OX40 (CD134) antibody. Dose-escalation subjects each had hepatocellular carcinoma, melanoma, renal cell or head and neck cancer. Broader study findings: More expanded clones were found, on average, in CD8+ than in CD4+ T cells.

Only in-frame clones appear in the TCRdb table, and some are missing; sequencing was by immunoSEQ multiplex PCR. This sample has 90,000 to 100,000 clones; around 90% occur once, and the top ten carry 0.79%. Comment on this clone: Its matching antigen is unknown.

The CDR3 consists of 14 residues. Between the trimmed V and J ends, which lost 7 bases and 6 bases, there was a span of 16 bases. CDR1 and CDR2 (germline): SEHNR, FQNEAQ (reference sequence). This TCR was recovered from an adult with an advanced solid tumor such as melanoma, head and neck, liver or kidney cancer. V usage is TRBV7-9 and J usage is TRBJ1-5; D unresolved. The sample here was CD4+ or CD8+ T cells sorted from blood, taken in a trial of the OX40 agonist ivuxolimab. DNA for the CDR3: TGTGCCAGCAACAAGGACGGAGTAGGTCAGCCCCAGCATTTT. This gives the protein CASNKDGVGQPQHF.